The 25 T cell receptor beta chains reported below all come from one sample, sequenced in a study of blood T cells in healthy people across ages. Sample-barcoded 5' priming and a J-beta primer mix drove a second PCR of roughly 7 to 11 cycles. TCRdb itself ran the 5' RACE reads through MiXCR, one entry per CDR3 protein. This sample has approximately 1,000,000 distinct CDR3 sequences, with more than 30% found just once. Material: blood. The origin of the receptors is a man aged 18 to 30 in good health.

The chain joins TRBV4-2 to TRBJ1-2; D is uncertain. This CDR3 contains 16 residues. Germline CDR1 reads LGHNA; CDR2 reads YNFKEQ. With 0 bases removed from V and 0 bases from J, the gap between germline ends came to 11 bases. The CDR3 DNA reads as TGTGCCAGCAGCCAAGATCGCGCAGCCGCTAACTATGGCTACACCTTC. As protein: CASSQDRAAANYGYTF.

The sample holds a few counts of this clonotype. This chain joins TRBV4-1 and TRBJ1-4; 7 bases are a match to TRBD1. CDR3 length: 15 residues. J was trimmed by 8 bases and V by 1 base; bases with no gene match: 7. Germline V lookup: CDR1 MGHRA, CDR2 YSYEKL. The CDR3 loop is CASSQVRTGEEKLFF. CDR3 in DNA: TGCGCCAGCAGCCAAGTCCGGACAGGAGAAGAAAAACTGTTTTTT.

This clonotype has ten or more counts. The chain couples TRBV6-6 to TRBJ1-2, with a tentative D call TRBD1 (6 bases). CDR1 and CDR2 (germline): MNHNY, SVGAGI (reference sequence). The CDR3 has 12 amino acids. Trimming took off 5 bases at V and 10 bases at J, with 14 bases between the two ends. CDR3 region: CASSNPQGDYTF. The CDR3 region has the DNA TGTGCCAGCAGTAACCCACAGGGCGACTACACCTTC.

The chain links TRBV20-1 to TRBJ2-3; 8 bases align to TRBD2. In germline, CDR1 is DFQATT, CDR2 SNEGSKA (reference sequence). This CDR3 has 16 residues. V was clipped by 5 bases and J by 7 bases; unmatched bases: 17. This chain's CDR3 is CSAAPIAGRQGNTQYF. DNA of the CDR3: TGCAGTGCTGCCCCGATAGCGGGACGGCAAGGGAATACGCAGTATTTT.

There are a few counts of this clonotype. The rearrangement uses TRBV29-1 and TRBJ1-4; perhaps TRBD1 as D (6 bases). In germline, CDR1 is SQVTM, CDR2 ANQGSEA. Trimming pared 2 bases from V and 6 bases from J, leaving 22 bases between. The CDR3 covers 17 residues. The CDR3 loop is CSVEREGAGATHEKLFF. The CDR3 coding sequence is TGCAGCGTTGAACGGGAGGGCGCAGGGGCTACCCATGAAAAACTGTTTTTT.

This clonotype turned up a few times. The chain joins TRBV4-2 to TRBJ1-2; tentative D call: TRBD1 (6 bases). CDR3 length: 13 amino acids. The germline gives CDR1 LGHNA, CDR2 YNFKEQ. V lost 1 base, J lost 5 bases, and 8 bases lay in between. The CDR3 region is CASSQGDNYGYTF. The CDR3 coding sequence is TGTGCCAGCAGCCAAGGGGACAATTATGGCTACACCTTC.

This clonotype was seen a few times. The CDR3 spells CSATGKRGREMNTEAFF. The CDR3 nucleotides are TGCAGTGCTACCGGTAAGCGGGGCCGAGAGATGAACACTGAAGCTTTCTTT. The chain links TRBV20-1 to TRBJ1-1, with D perhaps TRBD1 (5 bases). Trimming left V 4 bases short and J 0 bases short, with 21 bases between. The germline gives CDR1 DFQATT, CDR2 SNEGSKA (reference sequence). The CDR3 has 17 amino acids.

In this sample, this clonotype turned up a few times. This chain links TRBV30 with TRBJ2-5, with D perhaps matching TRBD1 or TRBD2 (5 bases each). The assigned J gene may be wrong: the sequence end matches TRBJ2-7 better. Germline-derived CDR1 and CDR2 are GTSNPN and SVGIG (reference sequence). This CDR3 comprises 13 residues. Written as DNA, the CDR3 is TGTGCCTTTTGGGACCCCCCAAGCTACGAGCAGTACTTC. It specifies CAFWDPPSYEQYF.

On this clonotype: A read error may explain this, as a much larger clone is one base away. CDR3 in DNA: TGCAGCGCTCTGGACCGCAATGAGCAGTACTTC. It yields the protein CSALDRNEQYF. The chain links TRBV29-1 to TRBJ2-5; D gene ambiguous. This CDR3 is 11 amino acids long. The germline V gene encodes CDR1 SQVTM and CDR2 ANQGSEA. V shed 7 bases and J shed 11 bases, with 17 bases lying between them.

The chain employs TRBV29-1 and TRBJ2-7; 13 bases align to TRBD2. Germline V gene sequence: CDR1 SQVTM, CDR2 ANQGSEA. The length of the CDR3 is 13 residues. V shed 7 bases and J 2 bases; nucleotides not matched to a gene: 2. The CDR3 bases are TGCAGCGCCGGGACTAGCGGGACCTACGAGCAGTACTTC. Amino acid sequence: CSAGTSGTYEQYF.

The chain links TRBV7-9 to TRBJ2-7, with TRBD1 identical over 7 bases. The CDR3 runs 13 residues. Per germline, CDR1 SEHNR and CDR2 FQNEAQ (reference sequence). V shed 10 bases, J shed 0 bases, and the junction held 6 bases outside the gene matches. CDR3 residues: CAINRGSSYEQYF. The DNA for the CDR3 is TGTGCCATCAACAGGGGAAGCTCCTACGAGCAGTACTTC.

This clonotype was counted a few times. The CDR3 sequence is CSAPPRQGVNTEAFF. In DNA, the CDR3 is TGCAGTGCCCCTCCCCGACAGGGAGTGAACACTGAAGCTTTCTTT. The genes are TRBV20-1 and TRBJ1-1, with TRBD1 identical over 7 bases. The CDR3 has 15 residues. The trim removed 6 bases at V and 0 bases at J, leaving 10 bases unmatched. The V gene's germline CDR1 is DFQATT and CDR2 SNEGSKA (reference sequence).

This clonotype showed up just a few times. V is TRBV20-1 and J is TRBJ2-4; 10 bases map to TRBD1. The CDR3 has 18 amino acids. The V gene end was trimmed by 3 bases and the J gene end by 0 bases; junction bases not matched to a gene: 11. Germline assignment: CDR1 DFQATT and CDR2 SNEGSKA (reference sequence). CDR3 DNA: TGCAGTGCTAGGATCGATCCTTGGGACAGGGGAGCCAAAAACATTCAGTACTTC. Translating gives CSARIDPWDRGAKNIQYF.

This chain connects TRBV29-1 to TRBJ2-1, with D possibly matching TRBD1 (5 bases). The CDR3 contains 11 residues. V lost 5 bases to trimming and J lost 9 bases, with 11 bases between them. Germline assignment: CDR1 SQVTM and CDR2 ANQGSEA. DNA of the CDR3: TGCAGCGTTCAGCTTCAGGGTGAGCAGTTCTTC. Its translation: CSVQLQGEQFF.

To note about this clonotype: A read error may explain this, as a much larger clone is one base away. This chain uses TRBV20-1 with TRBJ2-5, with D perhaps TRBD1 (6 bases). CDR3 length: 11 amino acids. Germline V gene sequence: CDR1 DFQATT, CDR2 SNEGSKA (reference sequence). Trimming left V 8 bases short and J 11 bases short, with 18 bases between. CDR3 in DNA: TGCAGTCTACACAGGGCCGATGAGCAGTACTTC. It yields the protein CSLHRADEQYF.

CDR3 sequence: CASSARTGGLTEAFF. Here the CDR3 DNA reads TGTGCCAGCAGCGCCCGGACAGGGGGCTTAACTGAAGCTTTCTTT. The J gene is TRBJ1-1, the V gene TRBV9; TRBD1 matches at 11 bases. CDR3 length: 15 amino acids. Germline loops: CDR1 SGDLS, CDR2 YYNGEE. V lost 3 bases to trimming and J lost 5 bases; unmatched junction nucleotides: 6. The complete variable domain, with remaining parts taken from reference TRBV9 and TRBJ1-1, reads DSGVTQTPKHLITATGQRVTLRCSPRSGDLSVYWYQQSLDQGLQFLIQYYNGEERAKGNILERFSAQQFPDLHSELNLSSLELGDSALYFCASSARTGGLTEAFFGQGTRLTVV.

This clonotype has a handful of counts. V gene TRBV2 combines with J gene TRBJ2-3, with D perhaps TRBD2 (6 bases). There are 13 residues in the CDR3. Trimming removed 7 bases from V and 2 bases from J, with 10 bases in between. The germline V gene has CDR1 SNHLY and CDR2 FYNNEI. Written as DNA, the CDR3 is TGTGCCAGCACGCGGGGACCCACAGATACGCAGTATTTT. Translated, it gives CASTRGPTDTQYF.

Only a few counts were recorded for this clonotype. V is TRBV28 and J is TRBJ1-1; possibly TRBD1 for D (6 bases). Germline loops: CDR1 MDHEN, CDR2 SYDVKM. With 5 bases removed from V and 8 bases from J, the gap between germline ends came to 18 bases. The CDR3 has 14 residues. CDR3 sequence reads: CASSPPSGAREAFF. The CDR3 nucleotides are TGTGCCAGCAGTCCACCCTCAGGGGCGAGGGAAGCTTTCTTT.

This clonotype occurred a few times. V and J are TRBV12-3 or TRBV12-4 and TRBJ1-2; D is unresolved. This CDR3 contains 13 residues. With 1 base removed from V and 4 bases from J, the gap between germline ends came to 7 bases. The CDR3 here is CASSLDMTYGYTF. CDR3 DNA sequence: TGTGCCAGCAGTTTAGACATGACCTATGGCTACACCTTC.

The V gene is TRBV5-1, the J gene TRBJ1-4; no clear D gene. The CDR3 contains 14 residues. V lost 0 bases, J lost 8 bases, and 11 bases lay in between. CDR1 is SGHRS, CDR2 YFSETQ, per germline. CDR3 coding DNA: TGCGCCAGCAGCTTGGGGGCCCCGGGAGAAAAACTGTTTTTT. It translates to CASSLGAPGEKLFF.

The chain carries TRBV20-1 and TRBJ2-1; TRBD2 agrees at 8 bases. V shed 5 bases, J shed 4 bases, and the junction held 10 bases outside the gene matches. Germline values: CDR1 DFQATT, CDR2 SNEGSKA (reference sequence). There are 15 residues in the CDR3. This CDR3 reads CSAPKGGGQYNEQFF. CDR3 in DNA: TGCAGTGCTCCTAAAGGCGGGGGGCAGTACAATGAGCAGTTCTTC.

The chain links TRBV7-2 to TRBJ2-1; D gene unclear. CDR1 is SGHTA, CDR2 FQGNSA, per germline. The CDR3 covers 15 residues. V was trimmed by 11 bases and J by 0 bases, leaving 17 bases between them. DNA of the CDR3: TGTGCCGTGGCGGCAAGCGCGTTCTCCTACAATGAGCAGTTCTTC. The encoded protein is CAVAASAFSYNEQFF.

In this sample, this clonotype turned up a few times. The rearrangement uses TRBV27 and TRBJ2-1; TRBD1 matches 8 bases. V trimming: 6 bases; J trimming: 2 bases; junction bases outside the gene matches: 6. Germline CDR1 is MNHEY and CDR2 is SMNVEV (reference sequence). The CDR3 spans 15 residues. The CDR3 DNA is TGTGCCAGCAGGGCCGGGACAGGTCCCTACAATGAGCAGTTCTTC. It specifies CASRAGTGPYNEQFF.

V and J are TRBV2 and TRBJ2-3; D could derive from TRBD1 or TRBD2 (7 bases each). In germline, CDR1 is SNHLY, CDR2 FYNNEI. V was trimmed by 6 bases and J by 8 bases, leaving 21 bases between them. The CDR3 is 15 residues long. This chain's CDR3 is CASRRAGGGSATQYF. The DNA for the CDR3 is TGTGCCAGCAGGAGGGCAGGGGGGGGTTCGGCTACGCAGTATTTT.

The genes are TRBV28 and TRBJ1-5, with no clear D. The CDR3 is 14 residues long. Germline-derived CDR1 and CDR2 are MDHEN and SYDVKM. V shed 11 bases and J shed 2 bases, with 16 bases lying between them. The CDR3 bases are TGTGCCCTAACCAACGGGAGGGGCAATCAGCCCCAGCATTTT. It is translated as CALTNGRGNQPQHF.